This record looks at one T cell receptor (beta chain) sequence and its context. This clone is medium-sized (0.01 to 0.1%) on the basis of its frequency; no count is available. No antigen is known for it. The CDR3 contains 14 residues, cysteine and phenylalanine counted. No coding sequence is recorded. The germline V gene sets CDR1 to MNHNS and CDR2 to SASEGT. Preparation of the library involved the immunoSEQ multiplex PCR assay. TCRbeta CDR3 sequencing was performed by Adaptive Biotechnologies. In the original analysis: Repertoire similarity used the Chao-modified Jaccard index and median clonotype overlap from 200 random subsamples at equal sample size. Similarity analyses used either productive nucleotide sequences or in silico-translated amino acid sequences. Hierarchical clustering with single linkage and t-SNE based on Chao-modified Jaccard distances were used to compare repertoires. Repertoire diversity was measured with the Renyi index after sample size normalisation across a range of alpha values. Entries here come from immuneACCESS through TCRdb and include only in-frame sequences with V and J called. Some clones fail to appear in such tables; in the studies checked, an unresolved V gene covers under half of the shortfall, and the cause of the remainder is unknown. The DNA gave D and trimming, while V, J and clone size come from that table. The sample table gives about 2,500 clones. The top ten clones comprise 14% of the sample.

This specimen belongs to a study of synovial regulatory T cells in juvenile arthritis (dated by TCRdb to the mid-2010s). Notes on the research overall: Of the sequenced patients, a few were therapy-naive, one was treated with methotrexate plus infliximab, several were treated with methotrexate, and one lacked treatment information. Effector T cell subsets were also sequenced in this cohort for comparisons, but the Treg dataset alone covers only blood and synovial fluid Treg cells. Treg and Teff subsets from more than ten JIA patients with active disease were included in the TCR repertoire comparisons. The study compared TCRbeta CDR3 repertoires of blood iaTreg cells, other blood Treg cells and synovial fluid Treg cells from matched patient samples. What the research found in general, with its limitations: iaTreg TCR repertoires were found to be largely private across patients and to partially overlap with synovial Teff and blood CPL repertoires. Synovial Treg cells shared more CDR3 sequences with iaTreg cells than with other blood Treg cells; Chao-Jaccard similarity confirmed closer relation.

Synovial fluid was collected as the synovial sample, alongside matched peripheral blood, from each patient with active arthritis. TCR repertoire donors were roughly eleven juvenile idiopathic arthritis patients with active disease who had not reached inactive disease, 3 polyarticular and 8 oligoarticular. A median age of around 12 years (range roughly 2.2-22.9) and a median disease duration of around seven years (range 0.2-19.1) were recorded for the TCR-sequenced patients. Synovial Treg cells showed FOXP3 TSDR demethylation comparable to blood and healthy-donor Treg cells, supporting bona fide regulatory lineage commitment. Samples for TCR repertoire analysis came from two centres in Italy.

Sequences were obtained from Treg cells from the synovium. The chain couples TRBV6-1 to TRBJ1-5. The clonotype originates from a donor aged 2-30 years with juvenile idiopathic arthritis. For the CDR3, the sequence is CASSELGAYQPQHF.